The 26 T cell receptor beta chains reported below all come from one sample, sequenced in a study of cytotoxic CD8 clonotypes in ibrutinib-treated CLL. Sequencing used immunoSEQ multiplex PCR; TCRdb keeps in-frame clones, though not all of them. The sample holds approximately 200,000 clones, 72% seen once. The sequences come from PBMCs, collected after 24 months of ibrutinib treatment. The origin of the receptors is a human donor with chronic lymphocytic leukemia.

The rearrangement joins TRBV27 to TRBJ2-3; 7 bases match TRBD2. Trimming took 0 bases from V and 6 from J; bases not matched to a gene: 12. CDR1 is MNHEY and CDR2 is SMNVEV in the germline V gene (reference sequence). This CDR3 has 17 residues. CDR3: CASSLSGRSASVDTQYF. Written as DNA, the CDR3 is TGTGCCAGCAGTTTATCCGGGAGGAGTGCATCGGTGGATACGCAGTATTTT.

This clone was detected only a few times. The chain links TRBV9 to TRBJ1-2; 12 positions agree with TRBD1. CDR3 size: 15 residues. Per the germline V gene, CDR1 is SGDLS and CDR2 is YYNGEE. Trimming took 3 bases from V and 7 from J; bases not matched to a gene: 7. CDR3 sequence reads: CASSGGDRGHIGYTF. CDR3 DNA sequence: TGTGCCAGCAGCGGTGGGGACAGGGGGCATATTGGCTACACCTTC.

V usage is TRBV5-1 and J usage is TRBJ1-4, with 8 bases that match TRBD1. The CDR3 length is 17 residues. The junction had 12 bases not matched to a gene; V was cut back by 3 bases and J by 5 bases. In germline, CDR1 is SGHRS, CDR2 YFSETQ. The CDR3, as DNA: TGCGCCAGCAGCTCGAAACAGGGGGAACCTTTAAATGAAAAACTGTTTTTT. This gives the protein CASSSKQGEPLNEKLFF. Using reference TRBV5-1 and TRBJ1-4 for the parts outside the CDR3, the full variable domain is KAGVTQTPRYLIKTRGQQVTLSCSPISGHRSVSWYQQTPGQGLQFLFEYFSETQRNKGNFPGRFSGRQFSNSRSEMNVSTLELGDSALYLCASSSKQGEPLNEKLFFGSGTQLSVL.

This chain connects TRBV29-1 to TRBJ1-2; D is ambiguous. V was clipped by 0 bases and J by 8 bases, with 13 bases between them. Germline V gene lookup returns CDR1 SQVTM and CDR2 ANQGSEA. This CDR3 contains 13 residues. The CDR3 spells CSVEDRTSTGYTF. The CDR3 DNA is TGCAGCGTTGAAGACAGGACTTCGACGGGCTACACCTTC.

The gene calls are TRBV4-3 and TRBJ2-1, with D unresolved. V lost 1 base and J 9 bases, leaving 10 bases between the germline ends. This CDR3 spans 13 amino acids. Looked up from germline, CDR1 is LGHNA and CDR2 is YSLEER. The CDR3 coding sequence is TGCGCCAGCAGCCAAGTGGGCGTATCTGAGCAGTTCTTC. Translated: CASSQVGVSEQFF.

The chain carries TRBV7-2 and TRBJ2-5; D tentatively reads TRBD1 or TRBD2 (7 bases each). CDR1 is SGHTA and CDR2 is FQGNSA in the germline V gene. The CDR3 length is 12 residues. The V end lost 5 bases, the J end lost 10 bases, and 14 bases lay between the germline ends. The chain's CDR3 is CASSPGGRGQYF. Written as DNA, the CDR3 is TGTGCCAGCAGCCCAGGGGGGAGGGGCCAGTACTTC.

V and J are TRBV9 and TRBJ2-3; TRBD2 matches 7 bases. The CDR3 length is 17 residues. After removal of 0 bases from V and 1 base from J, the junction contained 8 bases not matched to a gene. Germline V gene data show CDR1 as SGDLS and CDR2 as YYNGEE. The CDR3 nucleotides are TGTGCCAGCAGCGTAGGTCGTACTAGCGCTCGCACAGATACGCAGTATTTT. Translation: CASSVGRTSARTDTQYF. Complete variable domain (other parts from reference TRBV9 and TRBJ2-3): DSGVTQTPKHLITATGQRVTLRCSPRSGDLSVYWYQQSLDQGLQFLIQYYNGEERAKGNILERFSAQQFPDLHSELNLSSLELGDSALYFCASSVGRTSARTDTQYFGPGTRLTVL.

CDR3 sequence reads: CASRRGLAGEVQFF. The CDR3 DNA sequence: TGTGCCAGCAGGCGCGGACTAGCGGGGGAAGTGCAGTTCTTC. The V call is TRBV6-6, the J call TRBJ2-1; 13 bases match TRBD2. Germline CDR1 is MNHNY and CDR2 is SVGAGI (reference sequence). V was clipped by 6 bases and J by 12 bases; unmatched bases: 8. This CDR3 contains 14 residues.

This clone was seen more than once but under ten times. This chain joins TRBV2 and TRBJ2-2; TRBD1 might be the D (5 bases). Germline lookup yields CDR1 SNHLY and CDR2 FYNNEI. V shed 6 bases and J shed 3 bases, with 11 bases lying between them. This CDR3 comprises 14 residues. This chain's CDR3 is CASRLGRDTGELFF. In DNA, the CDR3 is TGTGCCAGCAGGCTGGGCAGGGACACCGGGGAGCTGTTTTTT.

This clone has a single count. Here the CDR3 DNA reads TGTGCCAGCAGCCAATCGTTATCAGGGACTAGCGGGTGGGATACGCAGTATTTT. Its translation is CASSQSLSGTSGWDTQYF. V usage is TRBV4-2 and J usage is TRBJ2-3, with 12 bases aligning to TRBD2. CDR1 and CDR2 (germline): LGHNA, YNFKEQ. V trimming: 2 bases; J trimming: 6 bases; junction bases outside the gene matches: 12. The CDR3 extends over 18 amino acids.

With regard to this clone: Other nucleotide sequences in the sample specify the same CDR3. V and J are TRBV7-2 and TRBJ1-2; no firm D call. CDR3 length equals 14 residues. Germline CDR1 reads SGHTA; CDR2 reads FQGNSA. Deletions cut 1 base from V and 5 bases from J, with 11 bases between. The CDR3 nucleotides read TGTGCCAGCAGCTTAGTAGGACTCTCATATGGCTACACCTTC. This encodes CASSLVGLSYGYTF.

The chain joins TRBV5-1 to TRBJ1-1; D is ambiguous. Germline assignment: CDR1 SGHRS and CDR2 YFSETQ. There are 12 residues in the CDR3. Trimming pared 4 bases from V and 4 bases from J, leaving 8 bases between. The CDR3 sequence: CASSAEGTEAFF. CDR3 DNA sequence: TGCGCCAGCAGCGCGGAGGGCACTGAAGCTTTCTTT.

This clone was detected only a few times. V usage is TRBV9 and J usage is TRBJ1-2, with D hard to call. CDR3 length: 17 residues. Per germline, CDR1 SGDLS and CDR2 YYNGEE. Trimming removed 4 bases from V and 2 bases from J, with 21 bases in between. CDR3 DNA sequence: TGTGCCAGCAGCTCACTCCCCTTAGGTCCCCGGAACTATGGCTACACCTTC. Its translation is CASSSLPLGPRNYGYTF.

In DNA, the CDR3 is TGTGCCATCAGGGGGGCAGGGGGAGACTACGAGCAGTACTTC. Its protein product is CAIRGAGGDYEQYF. The rearrangement uses TRBV10-3 and TRBJ2-7; 7 bases are a match to TRBD1. The CDR3 is 14 amino acids. From germline, CDR1 is ENHRY and CDR2 SYGVKD. V lost 6 bases to trimming and J lost 3 bases; unmatched junction nucleotides: 8.

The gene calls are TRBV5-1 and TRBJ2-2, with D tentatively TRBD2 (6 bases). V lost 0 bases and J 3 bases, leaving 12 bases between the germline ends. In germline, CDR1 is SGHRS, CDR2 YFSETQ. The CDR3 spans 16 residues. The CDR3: CASSLGSWDYTGELFF. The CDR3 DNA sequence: TGCGCCAGCAGCTTGGGGTCTTGGGACTACACCGGGGAGCTGTTTTTT. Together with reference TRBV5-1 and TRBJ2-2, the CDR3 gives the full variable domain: KAGVTQTPRYLIKTRGQQVTLSCSPISGHRSVSWYQQTPGQGLQFLFEYFSETQRNKGNFPGRFSGRQFSNSRSEMNVSTLELGDSALYLCASSLGSWDYTGELFFGEGSRLTVL.

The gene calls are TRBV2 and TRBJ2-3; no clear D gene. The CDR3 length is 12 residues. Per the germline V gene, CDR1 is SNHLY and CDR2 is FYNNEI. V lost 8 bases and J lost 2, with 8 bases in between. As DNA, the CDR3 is TGTGCCAGCCAAAGAACCACAGATACGCAGTATTTT. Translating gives CASQRTTDTQYF.

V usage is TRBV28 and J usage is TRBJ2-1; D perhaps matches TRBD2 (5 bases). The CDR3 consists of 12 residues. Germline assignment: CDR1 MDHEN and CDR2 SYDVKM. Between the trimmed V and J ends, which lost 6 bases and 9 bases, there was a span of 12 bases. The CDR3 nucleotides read TGTGCCAGCAGCCTCCGGGATCCTGAGCAGTTCTTC. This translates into CASSLRDPEQFF.

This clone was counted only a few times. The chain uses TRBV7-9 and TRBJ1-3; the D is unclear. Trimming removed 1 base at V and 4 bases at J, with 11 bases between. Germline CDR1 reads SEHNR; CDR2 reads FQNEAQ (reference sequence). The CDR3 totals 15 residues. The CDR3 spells CASSLVYTGGNTIYF. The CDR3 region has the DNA TGTGCCAGCAGCTTAGTCTATACCGGGGGAAACACCATATATTTT.

The CDR3 spells CASTTGTGGKLFF. The CDR3 DNA reads as TGTGCCAGCACCACCGGGACAGGGGGAAAACTGTTTTTT. V gene TRBV5-4 combines with J gene TRBJ1-4; 11 bases align to TRBD1. Germline loops: CDR1 SGHNT, CDR2 YYREEE (reference sequence). The CDR3 loop spans 13 amino acids. The J segment lost 10 bases and the V segment lost 6 bases, leaving 5 bases of the junction unmatched.

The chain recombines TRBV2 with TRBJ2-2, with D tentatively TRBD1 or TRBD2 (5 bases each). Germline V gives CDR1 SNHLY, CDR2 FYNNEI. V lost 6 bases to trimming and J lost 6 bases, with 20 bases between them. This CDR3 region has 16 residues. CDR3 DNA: TGTGCCAGCAGCAGCTCCGTCCGGGGCCCGGCCGGGGAGCTGTTTTTT. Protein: CASSSSVRGPAGELFF. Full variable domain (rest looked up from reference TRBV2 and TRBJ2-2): EPEVTQTPSHQVTQMGQEVILRCVPISNHLYFYWYRQILGQKVEFLVSFYNNEISEKSEIFDDQFSVERPDGSNFTLKIRSTKLEDSAMYFCASSSSVRGPAGELFFGEGSRLTVL.

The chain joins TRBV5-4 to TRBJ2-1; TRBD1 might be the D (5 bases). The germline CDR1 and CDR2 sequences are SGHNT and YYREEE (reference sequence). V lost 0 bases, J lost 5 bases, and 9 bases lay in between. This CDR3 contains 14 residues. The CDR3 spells CASSLVGHHNEQFF. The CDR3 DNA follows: TGTGCCAGCAGCTTGGTCGGACACCACAATGAGCAGTTCTTC.

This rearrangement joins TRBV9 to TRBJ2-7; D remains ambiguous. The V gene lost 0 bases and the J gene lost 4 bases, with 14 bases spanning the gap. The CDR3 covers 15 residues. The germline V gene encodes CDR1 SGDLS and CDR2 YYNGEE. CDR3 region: CASSVAPSPAYEQYF. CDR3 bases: TGTGCCAGCAGCGTAGCGCCCAGTCCAGCATACGAGCAGTACTTC.

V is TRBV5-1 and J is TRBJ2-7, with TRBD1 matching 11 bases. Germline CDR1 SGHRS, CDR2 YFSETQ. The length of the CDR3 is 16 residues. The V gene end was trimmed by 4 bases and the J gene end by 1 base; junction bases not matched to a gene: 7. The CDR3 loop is CASSAGTGGPSYEQYF. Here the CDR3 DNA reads TGCGCCAGCAGCGCTGGGACAGGGGGTCCGTCCTACGAGCAGTACTTC.

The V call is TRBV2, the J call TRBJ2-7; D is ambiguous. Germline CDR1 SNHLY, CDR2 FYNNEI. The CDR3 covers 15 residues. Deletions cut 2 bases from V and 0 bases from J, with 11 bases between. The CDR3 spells CASSEPQLLSYEQYF. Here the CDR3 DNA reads TGTGCCAGCAGTGAACCCCAGCTTCTCTCCTACGAGCAGTACTTC.

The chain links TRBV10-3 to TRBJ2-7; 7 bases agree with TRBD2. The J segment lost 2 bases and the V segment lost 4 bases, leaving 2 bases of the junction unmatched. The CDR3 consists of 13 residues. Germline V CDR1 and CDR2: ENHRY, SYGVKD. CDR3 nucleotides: TGTGCCATCAGTGCTGCGGGGGCCTACGAGCAGTACTTC. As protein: CAISAAGAYEQYF.

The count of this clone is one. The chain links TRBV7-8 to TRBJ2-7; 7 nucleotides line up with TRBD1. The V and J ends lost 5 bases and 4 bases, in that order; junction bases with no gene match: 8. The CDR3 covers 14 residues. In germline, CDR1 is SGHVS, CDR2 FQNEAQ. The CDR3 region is CASSLGTDSYEQYF. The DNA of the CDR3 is TGTGCCAGCAGCCTAGGGACAGATTCATACGAGCAGTACTTC.